The sequence of this T cell receptor beta chain was determined in a study of CD8 T cells in ankylosing spondylitis. Whole-study findings and limits: Characteristic of ankylosing spondylitis blood, it appeared, was a TCR beta motif comprising roughly 8 highly homologous variants. Disease-linked clones reportedly showed significant enrichment in matched ankylosing spondylitis synovial fluid.

A note on this clonotype: Its target is unknown.

TCRdb independently ran MiXCR on the 5' RACE reads; one entry per CDR3 protein. The table records about 130,000 distinct CDR3 sequences, roughly 9% of them present only once. The CDR3 length is 17 residues. After removal of 5 bases from V and 6 bases from J, the junction contained 15 bases not matched to a gene. This TCR derives from a male donor with ankylosing spondylitis or in good health (not recorded which). The V call is TRBV12-3 or TRBV12-4, the J call TRBJ2-1, with 8 bases aligning to TRBD1. The material sequenced was blood, either unsorted or a sorted T cell fraction (not recorded which). The CDR3 loop is CASSPPPGQENFNEQFF. CDR3 coding DNA: TGTGCCAGCAGTCCGCCCCCGGGACAGGAGAATTTCAATGAGCAGTTCTTC.